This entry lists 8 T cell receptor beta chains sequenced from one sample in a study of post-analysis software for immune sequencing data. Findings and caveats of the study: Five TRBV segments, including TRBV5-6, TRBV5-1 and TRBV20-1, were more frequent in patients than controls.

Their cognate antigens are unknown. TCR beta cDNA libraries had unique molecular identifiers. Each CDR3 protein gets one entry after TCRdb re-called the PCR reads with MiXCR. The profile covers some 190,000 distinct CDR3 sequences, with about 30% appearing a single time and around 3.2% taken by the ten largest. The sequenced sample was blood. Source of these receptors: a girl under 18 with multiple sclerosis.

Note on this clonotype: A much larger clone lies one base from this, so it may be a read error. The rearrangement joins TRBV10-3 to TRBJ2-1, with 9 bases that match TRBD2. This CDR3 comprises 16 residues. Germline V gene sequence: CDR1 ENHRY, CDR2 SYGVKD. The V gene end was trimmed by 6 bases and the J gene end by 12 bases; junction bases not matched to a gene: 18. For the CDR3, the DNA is TGTGCCATCAGCCGGGGACGAGCGGGAGGCCCCAACGGGCAGTTCTTC. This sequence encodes CAISRGRAGGPNGQFF.

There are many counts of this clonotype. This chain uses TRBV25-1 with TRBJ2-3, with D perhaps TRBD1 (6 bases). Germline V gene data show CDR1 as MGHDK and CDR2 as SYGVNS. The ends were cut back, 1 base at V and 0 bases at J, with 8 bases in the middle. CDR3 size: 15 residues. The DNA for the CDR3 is TGTGCCAGCAGTGAATCAGGGACAAGCACAGATACGCAGTATTTT. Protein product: CASSESGTSTDTQYF.

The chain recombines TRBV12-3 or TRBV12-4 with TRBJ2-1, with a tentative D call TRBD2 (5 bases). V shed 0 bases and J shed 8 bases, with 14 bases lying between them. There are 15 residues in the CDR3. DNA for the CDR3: TGTGCCAGCAGTTTAGCAGGAGGTGTATTAGATGAGCAGTTCTTC. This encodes CASSLAGGVLDEQFF.

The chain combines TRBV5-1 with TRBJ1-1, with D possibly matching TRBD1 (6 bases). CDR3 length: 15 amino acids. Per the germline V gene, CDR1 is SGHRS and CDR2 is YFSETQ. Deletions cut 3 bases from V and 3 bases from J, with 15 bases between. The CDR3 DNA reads TGCGCCAGCAGCTCACAGGGTGGGGTGTACACTGAAGCTTTCTTT. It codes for CASSSQGGVYTEAFF. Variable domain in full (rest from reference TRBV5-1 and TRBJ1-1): KAGVTQTPRYLIKTRGQQVTLSCSPISGHRSVSWYQQTPGQGLQFLFEYFSETQRNKGNFPGRFSGRQFSNSRSEMNVSTLELGDSALYLCASSSQGGVYTEAFFGQGTRLTVV.

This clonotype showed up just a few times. The CDR3 coding sequence is TGTGCCAGCAGCCCCGGGACAGGGATGGTCAATGAGCAGTTCTTC. Amino acids: CASSPGTGMVNEQFF. The chain joins TRBV12-3 or TRBV12-4 to TRBJ2-1, with 9 positions matching TRBD1. The CDR3 covers 15 residues. The J segment lost 6 bases and the V segment lost 6 bases, leaving 9 bases of the junction unmatched.

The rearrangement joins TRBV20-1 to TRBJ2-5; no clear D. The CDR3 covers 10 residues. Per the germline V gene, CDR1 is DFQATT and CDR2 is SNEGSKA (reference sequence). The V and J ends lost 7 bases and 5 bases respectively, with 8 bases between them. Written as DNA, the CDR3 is TGCAGTGGGGCCGCCGAGACCCAGTACTTC. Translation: CSGAAETQYF.

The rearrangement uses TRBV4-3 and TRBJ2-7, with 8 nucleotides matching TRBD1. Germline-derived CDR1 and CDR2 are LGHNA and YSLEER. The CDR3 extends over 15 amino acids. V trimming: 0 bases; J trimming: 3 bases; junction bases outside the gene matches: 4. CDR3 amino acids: CASSQDSGTGYEQYF. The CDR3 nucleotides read TGCGCCAGCAGCCAAGATTCGGGGACAGGCTACGAGCAGTACTTC.

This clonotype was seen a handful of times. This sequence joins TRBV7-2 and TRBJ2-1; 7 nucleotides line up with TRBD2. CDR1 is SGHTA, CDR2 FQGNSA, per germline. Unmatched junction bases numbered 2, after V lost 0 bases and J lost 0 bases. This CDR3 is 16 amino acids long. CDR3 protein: CASSLARGDSYNEQFF. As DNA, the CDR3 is TGTGCCAGCAGCTTAGCACGGGGGGACTCCTACAATGAGCAGTTCTTC.